This T cell receptor (beta chain) was sequenced for a study of blood T cell repertoires in COVID-19. At the level of the study: Acute-phase and convalescent COVID-19 samples originated in the United States, Italy and Spain. From T cells, B-cell-depleted T cells, or PBMCs came the material, which was cDNA or gDNA.

V was shortened by 0 bases and J by 0 bases, with 8 bases between the two germline ends. This CDR3 contains 16 residues. In germline, CDR1 is KGHSH, CDR2 LQKENI. Source study methods: The authors estimated nucleated cell counts from reference gene primer amplification. TCRdb keeps only in-frame clones here, not all; method: immunoSEQ multiplex PCR. V, J and clone size are those of that table, while D and trimming were read from the DNA. The sample consists of fewer than 150,000 clones, roughly 80% of them appearing once. Sequenced: peripheral blood. The chain employs TRBV18 and TRBJ2-2; D is unresolved. The sequence came from a man aged 45 to 65 with acute or convalescent COVID-19. The CDR3 nucleotides are TGTGCCAGCTCACCACCGAATCGAGCGAACACCGGGGAGCTGTTTTTT. This codes for CASSPPNRANTGELFF. Full variable domain (outside the CDR3, taken from reference TRBV18 and TRBJ2-2): NAGVMQNPRHLVRRRGQEARLRCSPMKGHSHVYWYRQLPEEGLKFMVYLQKENIIDESGMPKERFSAEFPKEGPSILRIQQVVRGDSAAYFCASSPPNRANTGELFFGEGSRLTVL.